The 3 T cell receptor beta chains given below trace back to one sample, sequenced in a study of T cells in Graves' hyperthyroidism and ophthalmopathy. RNA transcripts yielded amplified TCR beta CDR3 regions. HTBI primers were used for first-round RT-PCR of the TCR CDR3. TCRdb re-analysed the multiplex PCR reads in MiXCR, keeping a single row per CDR3 protein. This repertoire shows about 590,000 distinct CDR3 sequences, around 14% found once; its top ten account for around 6.6%. The material sequenced was blood. These receptors all stem from a woman aged 30 to 39 with Graves' hyperthyroidism.

The V and J genes are TRBV20-1 and TRBJ2-1, with 9 bases identical to TRBD2. Germline loops: CDR1 DFQATT, CDR2 SNEGSKA (reference sequence). This CDR3 is 14 amino acids long. Trimming cost V 5 bases and J 8 bases; bases outside gene matches: 10. The DNA of the CDR3 is TGCAGTGCTTTGCTAGCGGGACTTGGGGATGAGCAGTTCTTC. It codes for CSALLAGLGDEQFF.

The gene calls are TRBV6-4 and TRBJ2-2; D is unclear. V was cut by 2 bases and J by 4 bases, with 11 bases left in between. The length of the CDR3 is 15 residues. Germline CDR1 and CDR2: MRHNA and SNTAGT. The CDR3 DNA follows: TGTGCCAGCAGTGACGGGGTAGCTCTCACCGGGGAGCTGTTTTTT. This translates into CASSDGVALTGELFF.

The chain uses TRBV7-9 and TRBJ1-1; D not certain. The CDR3 spans 14 residues. Trimming cost V 2 bases and J 0 bases, with 7 bases left between them. Per the germline V gene, CDR1 is SEHNR and CDR2 is FQNEAQ (reference sequence). CDR3 sequence reads: CASSLPGVNTEAFF. The DNA of the CDR3 is TGTGCCAGCAGCTTACCGGGAGTGAACACTGAAGCTTTCTTT.